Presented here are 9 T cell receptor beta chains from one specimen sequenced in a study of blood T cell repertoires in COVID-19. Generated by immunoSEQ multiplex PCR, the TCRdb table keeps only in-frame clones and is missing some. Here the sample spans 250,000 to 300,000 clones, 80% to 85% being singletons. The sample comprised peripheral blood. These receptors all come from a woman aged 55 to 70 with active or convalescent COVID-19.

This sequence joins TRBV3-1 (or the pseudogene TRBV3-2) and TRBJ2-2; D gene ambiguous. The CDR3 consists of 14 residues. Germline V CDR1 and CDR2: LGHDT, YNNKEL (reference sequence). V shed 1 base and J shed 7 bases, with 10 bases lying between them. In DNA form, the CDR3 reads TGTGCCAGCAGCCAAGGACTGAACGGCGGGGAGCTGTTTTTT. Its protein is CASSQGLNGGELFF.

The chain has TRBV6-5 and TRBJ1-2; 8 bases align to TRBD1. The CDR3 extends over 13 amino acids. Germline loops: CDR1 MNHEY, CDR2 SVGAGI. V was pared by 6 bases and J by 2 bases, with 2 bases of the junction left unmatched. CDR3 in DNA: TGTGCCAGCAGAAGACAGGGGAACTATGGCTACACCTTC. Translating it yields CASRRQGNYGYTF.

CDR3 residues: CASSVSRGGGELFF. CDR3 coding DNA: TGTGCCAGCAGCGTCTCGCGGGGGGGCGGGGAGCTGTTTTTT. The chain carries TRBV9 and TRBJ2-2, with TRBD2 identical over 9 bases. CDR1 SGDLS and CDR2 YYNGEE come from the germline V gene. This CDR3 comprises 14 residues. V shed 2 bases, J shed 7 bases, and the junction held 3 bases outside the gene matches.

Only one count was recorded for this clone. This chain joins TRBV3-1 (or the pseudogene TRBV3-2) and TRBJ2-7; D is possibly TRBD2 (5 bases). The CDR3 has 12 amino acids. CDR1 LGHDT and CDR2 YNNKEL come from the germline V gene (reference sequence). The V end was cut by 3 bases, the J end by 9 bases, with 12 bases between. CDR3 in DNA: TGTGCCAGCAGCCAGACGAGGAGGTGGCAGTACTTC. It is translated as CASSQTRRWQYF.

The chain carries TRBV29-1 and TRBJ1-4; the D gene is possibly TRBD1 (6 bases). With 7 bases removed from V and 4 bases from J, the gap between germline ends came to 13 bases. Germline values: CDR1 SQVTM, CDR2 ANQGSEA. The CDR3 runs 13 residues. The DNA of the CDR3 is TGCAGCGGTCAGGGGCCTAGTAATGAAAAACTGTTTTTT. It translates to CSGQGPSNEKLFF.

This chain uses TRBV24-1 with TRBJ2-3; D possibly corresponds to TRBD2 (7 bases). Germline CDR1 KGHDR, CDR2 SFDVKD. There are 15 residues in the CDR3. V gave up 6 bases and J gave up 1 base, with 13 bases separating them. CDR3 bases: TGTGCCACCAGTAGGGGGGGCGCGGGCACAGATACGCAGTATTTT. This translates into CATSRGGAGTDTQYF.

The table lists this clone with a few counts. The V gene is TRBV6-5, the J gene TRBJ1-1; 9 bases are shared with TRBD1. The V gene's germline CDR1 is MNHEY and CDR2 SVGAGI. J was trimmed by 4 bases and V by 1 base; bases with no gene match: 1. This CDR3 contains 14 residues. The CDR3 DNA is TGTGCCAGCAGTTACTTACAGGGGGCCACTGAAGCTTTCTTT. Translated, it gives CASSYLQGATEAFF.

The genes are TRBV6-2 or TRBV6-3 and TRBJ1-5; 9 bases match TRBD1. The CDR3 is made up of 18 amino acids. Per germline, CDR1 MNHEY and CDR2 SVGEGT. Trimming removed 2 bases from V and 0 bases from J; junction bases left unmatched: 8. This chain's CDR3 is CASSYKTGTGNSNQPQHF. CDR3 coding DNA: TGTGCCAGCAGTTACAAAACCGGGACAGGGAATAGCAATCAGCCCCAGCATTTT.

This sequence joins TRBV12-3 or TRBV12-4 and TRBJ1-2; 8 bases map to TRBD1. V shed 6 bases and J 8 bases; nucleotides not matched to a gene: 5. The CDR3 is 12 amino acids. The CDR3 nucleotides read TGTGCCAGCAGATACCGGGACAGGGGCTACACCTTC. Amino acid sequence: CASRYRDRGYTF.